This T cell receptor beta chain emerged from a study of PD-1 blockade in mismatch repair-deficient tumors. Study context: All were previously treated, progressing patients with 12 mismatch repair-deficient cancer types.

Data came from immunoSEQ multiplex PCR; TCRdb stores just in-frame clones and leaves some out. This table holds some 48,000 clones, 81% found once. Points from the study as a whole: Tumor-resident clones, often undetectable pretreatment in blood, expanded then contracted after pembrolizumab.

The length of the CDR3 is 16 residues. TCR sequencing covered three patients who responded to pembrolizumab. As for this clone: What it binds is unknown.

The sample in question was peripheral blood, obtained about 4.5 months after starting pembrolizumab. This clonotype was obtained from an adult with mismatch repair-deficient cancer. The rearrangement links TRBV12-2 to TRBJ1-5; the D call TRBD1 from the table was never checked on the DNA. TRBV12-2 is termed a pseudogene. Here the CDR3 DNA reads TGTGCAAGTCGCCCCCACAGGGGAAATAGCAATCAGCCCCAGCATTTT. Protein sequence: CASRPHRGNSNQPQHF.